These 29 T cell receptor beta chains came from one sample sequenced in a study of Tregs in tolerant kidney transplant recipients. Profiling relied on immunoSEQ multiplex PCR, and the TCRdb table lists in-frame clones only, not all of them. The sample shows roughly 69,000 clones, about 98% of them seen only once. Sequenced material: Tregs from blood, taken before the transplant. The origin of the receptors is a human donor who received a combined kidney and bone marrow transplant.

The chain carries TRBV7-3 and TRBJ1-1; 10 bases are shared with TRBD1. The CDR3 length is 14 residues. Germline V gene sequence: CDR1 SGHTA, CDR2 FQGTGA. Trimming removed 5 bases from V and 7 bases from J; junction bases left unmatched: 7. The CDR3 spells CASSPGTGVNEAFF. The CDR3 DNA reads as TGTGCCAGCAGCCCTGGGACAGGGGTGAATGAAGCTTTCTTT. The full variable domain, completed using reference TRBV7-3 and TRBJ1-1, is GAGVSQTPSNKVTEKGKYVELRCDPISGHTALYWYRQSLGQGPEFLIYFQGTGAADDSGLPNDRFFAVRPEGSVSTLKIQRTERGDSAVYLCASSPGTGVNEAFFGQGTRLTVV.

The table lists this clone with a count of one. The rearrangement uses TRBV5-4 and TRBJ2-5; no firm D call. The germline gives CDR1 SGHNT, CDR2 YYREEE (reference sequence). CDR3 length: 13 residues. The ends were cut back, 1 base at V and 5 bases at J, with 9 bases in the middle. The CDR3 sequence: CASSLNSYETQYF. In nucleotides, the CDR3 is TGTGCCAGCAGCTTGAATAGTTACGAGACCCAGTACTTC.

V is TRBV5-4 and J is TRBJ1-1; 9 bases are shared with TRBD1. V shed 2 bases and J 5 bases; nucleotides not matched to a gene: 10. CDR1 and CDR2 (germline): SGHNT, YYREEE (reference sequence). The CDR3 spans 16 residues. CDR3 sequence (DNA): TGTGCCAGCAGCTTCAGGACAGGGACAGGGAATACTGAAGCTTTCTTT. Amino acid sequence: CASSFRTGTGNTEAFF.

The chain is built from TRBV28 and TRBJ1-2; 8 nucleotides line up with TRBD1. The CDR3 contains 13 residues. Germline loops: CDR1 MDHEN, CDR2 SYDVKM. V lost 6 bases to trimming and J lost 5 bases; unmatched junction nucleotides: 5. The CDR3 bases are TGTGCCAGCAGCCTCGACAGGGGATATGGCTACACCTTC. It specifies CASSLDRGYGYTF.

This clone was detected once. V and J are TRBV7-3 and TRBJ2-1, with TRBD2 identical over 14 bases. The germline gives CDR1 SGHTA, CDR2 FQGTGA. Trimming at V came to 6 bases and at J to 8 bases, leaving 21 bases not matched to a gene. The CDR3 has 20 amino acids. The CDR3 is CASSPTGLAGVGWIKDEQFF. In DNA form, the CDR3 reads TGTGCCAGCAGTCCAACGGGACTAGCGGGAGTTGGTTGGATCAAGGATGAGCAGTTCTTC. Filled out from reference TRBV7-3 and TRBJ2-1, the complete variable domain reads GAGVSQTPSNKVTEKGKYVELRCDPISGHTALYWYRQSLGQGPEFLIYFQGTGAADDSGLPNDRFFAVRPEGSVSTLKIQRTERGDSAVYLCASSPTGLAGVGWIKDEQFFGPGTRLTVL.

The chain carries TRBV5-1 and TRBJ1-3, with D possibly TRBD1 on 5 matching bases. CDR3 size: 15 residues. V was shortened by 5 bases and J by 0 bases, with 12 bases between the two germline ends. Germline assignment: CDR1 SGHRS and CDR2 YFSETQ. CDR3 amino acids: CASRVQGTSGNTIYF. The CDR3 DNA reads as TGCGCCAGCAGGGTCCAGGGCACCTCTGGAAACACCATATATTTT.

The CDR3 sequence is CASSQVFSGGVREQFF. CDR3 coding DNA: TGCGCCAGCAGCCAGGTCTTTAGCGGGGGGGTTCGGGAGCAGTTCTTC. The gene calls are TRBV4-1 and TRBJ2-1; 11 bases fit TRBD2. The CDR3 is 16 residues long. Germline V gene data show CDR1 as MGHRA and CDR2 as YSYEKL. With V trimmed by 3 bases and J by 10 bases, 11 bases remained unmatched.

The chain is built from TRBV2 and TRBJ2-7, with D possibly being TRBD1 (6 bases). The CDR3 length is 14 residues. The germline CDR1 and CDR2 sequences are SNHLY and FYNNEI. The ends were cut back, 3 bases at V and 7 bases at J, with 16 bases in the middle. CDR3 nucleotide sequence: TGTGCCAGCAGTGACGCCCAGGGGCTGTGGGAGCAGTACTTC. This translates into CASSDAQGLWEQYF. Supplemented by reference TRBV2 and TRBJ2-7, the full variable domain reads EPEVTQTPSHQVTQMGQEVILRCVPISNHLYFYWYRQILGQKVEFLVSFYNNEISEKSEIFDDQFSVERPDGSNFTLKIRSTKLEDSAMYFCASSDAQGLWEQYFGPGTRLTVT.

The chain couples TRBV9 to TRBJ2-1; unclear D gene. Germline V gene data show CDR1 as SGDLS and CDR2 as YYNGEE. CDR3 length: 13 amino acids. Trimming removed 7 bases at V and 2 bases at J, with 10 bases between. CDR3 loop: CASSRSAYNEQFF. DNA of the CDR3: TGTGCCAGCTCTCGGTCTGCCTACAATGAGCAGTTCTTC.

This rearrangement joins TRBV27 to TRBJ2-7, with a weak D call TRBD1 (5 bases). Germline V CDR1 and CDR2: MNHEY, SMNVEV (reference sequence). V was shortened by 5 bases and J by 5 bases, with 16 bases between the two germline ends. The CDR3 contains 14 residues. This CDR3 reads CASSPSWQGHEQYF. The CDR3 region has the DNA TGTGCCAGCAGTCCCAGCTGGCAGGGCCACGAGCAGTACTTC.

The chain carries TRBV10-3 and TRBJ2-7; 7 nucleotides align to TRBD2. J was trimmed by 6 bases and V by 5 bases; bases with no gene match: 4. CDR1 ENHRY and CDR2 SYGVKD come from the germline V gene. The CDR3 is 12 amino acids. The CDR3 nucleotides are TGTGCCATCAGTCGCGGGGGTTCCGAGCAGTACTTC. Translated, it gives CAISRGGSEQYF.

The CDR3 sequence is CAWSVWRGGYGYTF. Here the CDR3 DNA reads TGTGCCTGGAGTGTATGGAGGGGCGGGTATGGCTACACCTTC. V and J are TRBV30 and TRBJ1-2; D is perhaps TRBD1 (5 bases). V shed 0 bases and J shed 5 bases, with 13 bases lying between them. The CDR3 contains 14 residues. CDR1 and CDR2 from the germline V gene are GTSNPN and SVGIG (reference sequence).

The gene calls are TRBV30 and TRBJ2-7; a possible D gene is TRBD1 (6 bases). The CDR3 runs 15 residues. Looked up from germline, CDR1 is GTSNPN and CDR2 is SVGIG (reference sequence). V was shortened by 4 bases and J by 7 bases, with 23 bases between the two germline ends. For the CDR3, the DNA is TGTGCCTGGAACCCGCCCGGGCAGGGGTTGTGGGAGCAGTACTTC. This encodes CAWNPPGQGLWEQYF.

The rearrangement joins TRBV28 to TRBJ1-2; D is perhaps TRBD1 (6 bases). The CDR3 totals 16 residues. The germline V gene has CDR1 MDHEN and CDR2 SYDVKM. V was pared by 3 bases and J by 5 bases, with 19 bases between. CDR3 sequence: CASSLDSSPHRYGYTF. The DNA for the CDR3 is TGTGCCAGCAGTTTGGACAGCTCTCCACACAGATATGGCTACACCTTC.

A note on this clone: Other DNA sequences in this specimen translate into the identical CDR3. V is TRBV7-9 and J is TRBJ1-4; 11 bases match TRBD1. V was pared by 5 bases and J by 7 bases, with 6 bases of the junction left unmatched. CDR3 length equals 15 residues. Looked up from germline, CDR1 is SEHNR and CDR2 is FQNEAQ (reference sequence). CDR3 residues: CASSPSGTGGEKLFF. The CDR3 region has the DNA TGTGCCAGCAGCCCGTCCGGGACAGGGGGTGAAAAACTGTTTTTT. The full variable domain, its missing parts supplied by reference TRBV7-9 and TRBJ1-4, is DTGVSQNPRHKITKRGQNVTFRCDPISEHNRLYWYRQTLGQGPEFLTYFQNEAQLEKSRLLSDRFSAERPKGSFSTLEIQRTEQGDSAMYLCASSPSGTGGEKLFFGSGTQLSVL.

This CDR3 is CASSYQVGGVGTGVYEQYF. For the CDR3, the DNA is TGTGCCAGCAGCTACCAAGTGGGGGGGGTTGGGACAGGGGTCTACGAGCAGTACTTC. V gene TRBV7-2 combines with J gene TRBJ2-7; 10 nucleotides agree with TRBD1. The germline V gene encodes CDR1 SGHTA and CDR2 FQGNSA. V dropped 4 bases and J dropped 3; count of bases not matched to a gene: 18. The CDR3 runs to 19 residues.

The chain has TRBV29-1 and TRBJ1-1; 7 nucleotides align to TRBD1. The CDR3 totals 13 residues. J gave up 1 base and V 5 bases, and 4 bases lay outside the gene matches. CDR1 and CDR2 (germline): SQVTM, ANQGSEA. The CDR3 coding sequence is TGCAGCGTTCCGACAGGGTGGAACACTGAAGCTTTCTTT. The encoded protein is CSVPTGWNTEAFF.

The CDR3 loop is CASTQIAGGETQYF. Here the CDR3 DNA reads TGTGCCAGCACCCAAATTGCGGGGGGCGAGACCCAGTACTTC. The rearrangement joins TRBV5-5 to TRBJ2-5, with 8 bases that match TRBD2. Germline V gives CDR1 SGHKS, CDR2 YYEKEE (reference sequence). This CDR3 has 14 residues. The V and J ends lost 6 bases and 5 bases, in that order; junction bases with no gene match: 9.

This chain connects TRBV5-6 to TRBJ2-3, with D uncertain. The ends were cut back, 4 bases at V and 6 bases at J, with 6 bases in the middle. CDR3 size: 11 residues. The germline V gene encodes CDR1 SGHDT and CDR2 YYEEEE. CDR3 DNA: TGTGCCAGCAGCCTGAGGGATACGCAGTATTTT. Encoded protein: CASSLRDTQYF. Together with reference TRBV5-6 and TRBJ2-3, the CDR3 gives the full variable domain: DAGVTQSPTHLIKTRGQQVTLRCSPKSGHDTVSWYQQALGQGPQFIFQYYEEEERQRGNFPDRFSGHQFPNYSSELNVNALLLGDSALYLCASSLRDTQYFGPGTRLTVL.

The chain combines TRBV28 with TRBJ2-4; 13 nucleotides match TRBD2. Germline V lookup: CDR1 MDHEN, CDR2 SYDVKM. J was trimmed by 0 bases and V by 2 bases; bases with no gene match: 7. The CDR3 covers 19 residues. The CDR3 DNA is TGTGCCAGCAGTTTAACCGGGACTAGCGGGGTCTTAGCCAAAAACATTCAGTACTTC. It specifies CASSLTGTSGVLAKNIQYF.

The chain links TRBV7-2 to TRBJ2-3, with D perhaps matching TRBD2 (6 bases). Trimming pared 2 bases from V and 0 bases from J, leaving 21 bases between. Germline-derived CDR1 and CDR2 are SGHTA and FQGNSA. There are 19 residues in the CDR3. CDR3 bases: TGTGCCAGCAGCTTAAAAATTAGGTCTAGCGCCTCTAGCACAGATACGCAGTATTTT. Translating gives CASSLKIRSSASSTDTQYF.

V usage is TRBV5-1 and J usage is TRBJ1-1; D unclear. CDR1 and CDR2 (germline): SGHRS, YFSETQ. V lost 0 bases and J 0 bases, leaving 3 bases between the germline ends. The CDR3 contains 13 residues. The CDR3 loop reads CASSLGLNTEAFF. Written as DNA, the CDR3 is TGCGCCAGCAGCTTGGGGCTGAACACTGAAGCTTTCTTT.

The chain combines TRBV29-1 with TRBJ2-3; TRBD1 matches 7 bases. The CDR3 is 14 residues long. The trim removed 6 bases at V and 2 bases at J, leaving 8 bases unmatched. The germline gives CDR1 SQVTM, CDR2 ANQGSEA. Here the CDR3 reads CSVRTGLTTDTQYF. For the CDR3, the DNA is TGCAGCGTCCGGACAGGCCTCACCACAGATACGCAGTATTTT.

CDR3 sequence reads: CASSEVRGQGPSGANVLTF. CDR3 in DNA: TGTGCCAGCAGTGAAGTTCGTGGACAGGGCCCCTCTGGGGCCAACGTCCTGACTTTC. The V and J genes are TRBV6-1 and TRBJ2-6; 8 bases line up with TRBD1. The junction had 8 bases not matched to a gene; V was cut back by 1 base and J by 0 bases. The CDR3 consists of 19 residues. Germline CDR1 and CDR2: MNHNS and SASEGT.

This sequence joins TRBV29-1 and TRBJ2-7, with TRBD2 as a possible D gene (5 bases). This CDR3 comprises 13 residues. The germline V and J ends were trimmed by 4 bases and 0 bases, with 10 bases remaining between them. Germline V gene lookup returns CDR1 SQVTM and CDR2 ANQGSEA. CDR3 protein: CSVGTLYSYEQYF. As DNA, the CDR3 is TGCAGCGTTGGGACTCTCTACTCCTACGAGCAGTACTTC.

This chain connects TRBV20-1 to TRBJ2-3, with D hard to call. The germline gives CDR1 DFQATT, CDR2 SNEGSKA (reference sequence). V lost 6 bases to trimming and J lost 7 bases, with 11 bases between them. CDR3 length: 11 residues. CDR3 protein: CSASSGYTQYF. The CDR3 nucleotides read TGCAGTGCCTCCTCAGGTTATACGCAGTATTTT.

This clone occurred once. The chain has TRBV7-6 and TRBJ1-1; D perhaps matches TRBD1 (5 bases). Germline assignment: CDR1 SGHVS and CDR2 FNYEAQ. The CDR3 is 14 amino acids. V lost 0 bases and J lost 1, with 6 bases in between. The CDR3 DNA sequence: TGTGCCAGCAGCTTAGCGGGGGGGAACACTGAAGCTTTCTTT. Its translation is CASSLAGGNTEAFF.

The chain recombines TRBV9 with TRBJ2-7; perhaps TRBD1 as D (6 bases). Trimming removed 4 bases at V and 2 bases at J, with 19 bases between. CDR3 length equals 16 residues. Germline V lookup: CDR1 SGDLS, CDR2 YYNGEE. The CDR3 spells CASSSVGQGLPYEQYF. The CDR3 DNA reads as TGTGCCAGCAGCTCTGTCGGGCAGGGGCTTCCCTACGAGCAGTACTTC. The entire variable domain, with the rest obtained from reference TRBV9 and TRBJ2-7, is as follows: DSGVTQTPKHLITATGQRVTLRCSPRSGDLSVYWYQQSLDQGLQFLIQYYNGEERAKGNILERFSAQQFPDLHSELNLSSLELGDSALYFCASSSVGQGLPYEQYFGPGTRLTVT.

The chain is built from TRBV7-2 and TRBJ2-5; 8 positions match TRBD2. Trimming cost V 4 bases and J 3 bases; bases outside gene matches: 7. CDR1 is SGHTA, CDR2 FQGNSA, per germline. The CDR3 sequence is 15 residues long. CDR3 sequence (DNA): TGTGCCAGCAGCTCCTCCGGGGGGGCTAAAGAGACCCAGTACTTC. Its protein product is CASSSSGGAKETQYF.